The clone carrying this TCR beta chain was seen many times. Its specificity is not known. Germline CDR1 DFQATT, CDR2 SNEGSKA (reference sequence). V trimming: 6 bases; J trimming: 6 bases; junction bases outside the gene matches: 9. The CDR3 loop spans 14 amino acids. These data originate in a study of identical twins. A universal primer site was added by template switching, and unique molecular identifiers were carried by the cDNA. Via MiXCR, TCRdb re-called the 5' RACE reads, giving one row per CDR3 protein. The table shows some 690,000 distinct CDR3 sequences, with 21% occurring only once. General study points: Excess low generation probability was seen in twin-shared out-of-frame alpha sequences.

These same data were also listed under a study on T cells expressing NK-cell markers. That paper adds: Eight donors were sequenced, of whom seven were HCMV-seropositive, while the remaining one was HCMV-seronegative. Dominant NKG2C+ clonotype frequencies of roughly 1.0-7.5% of CD8+ T cells were measured in five or six donors.

Specimen: PBMCs. V is TRBV20-1 and J is TRBJ2-1, with 9 positions matching TRBD2. This receptor was identified in a woman younger than 30 in good health. The CDR3: CSAGGLARGNEQFF. The DNA of the CDR3 is TGCAGTGCGGGAGGACTAGCGAGGGGCAATGAGCAGTTCTTC.